The clone carrying this TCR beta chain has just one count. Its antigen is unknown. These data come from a study of shared clonotypes between healthy human individuals. Study-level information: CD8 memory received one plate per donor, CD8 naive two, CD4 memory three and CD4 naive three. Study-wide results and limits: It was expected that sequencing depth would affect clonotype sharing among donors. The donor pool, a small one, limited the genetic and exposure-history diversity represented.

Subsets obtained from CD4+ cells comprised CD45RA+ naive and CD45RA-negative memory cells. Sequencing was performed with immunoSEQ multiplex PCR; in TCRdb, only in-frame clones are kept and a portion is missing. The data hold approximately 2,300,000 clones, with roughly 90% observed a single time. Germline V gives CDR1 SGHRS, CDR2 YFSETQ. V gave up 0 bases and J gave up 6 bases; unmatched junction bases: 18. The CDR3 sequence is 19 residues long. The source material was naive CD4+ T cells from PBMCs. Documented subset: CD45RA+ positively selected. This clonotype was obtained from a man younger than 30 in good health. Some clones in this sample may be carry-over from other donors' samples. The chain carries TRBV5-1 and TRBJ2-1, with TRBD2 matching 7 bases. CDR3 bases: TGCGCCAGCAGCTTGGCCAATTTCCCTAGAGGGAGGGCCCCCAATGAGCAGTTCTTC. It is translated as CASSLANFPRGRAPNEQFF.